This T cell receptor (beta chain) was documented in a study of shared clonotypes between healthy human individuals. As concerns this clone: Its matching antigen is unknown.

General study results and limits: Compared with clonotypes that all four donors shared, non-shared clonotypes had lower generation probabilities.

The CDR3 consists of 16 residues. V gave up 4 bases and J gave up 8 bases; unmatched junction bases: 11. Germline V lookup: CDR1 SEHNR, CDR2 FQNEAQ (reference sequence). Method: immunoSEQ multiplex PCR; TCRdb's copy keeps in-frame clones and lacks some. This sample yields around 2,000,000 clones, of which roughly 94% are seen a single time; 0.1% to 0.15% belongs to the top ten. V usage is TRBV7-9 and J usage is TRBJ2-1, with TRBD1 identical over 10 bases. The material sequenced was naive CD4+ T cells sorted from blood. Noted subset: CD45RA+ positively selected. This TCR came from a man younger than 35 in good health. The CDR3 DNA follows: TGTGCCAGCAGCTCGACAGGGGGCCTGACTAATTATGAGCAGTTCTTC. Translation: CASSSTGGLTNYEQFF. The whole variable domain, filled in from reference TRBV7-9 and TRBJ2-1, reads DTGVSQNPRHKITKRGQNVTFRCDPISEHNRLYWYRQTLGQGPEFLTYFQNEAQLEKSRLLSDRFSAERPKGSFSTLEIQRTEQGDSAMYLCASSSTGGLTNYEQFFGPGTRLTVL.